This entry lists 17 T cell receptor beta chains sequenced from one sample in a study of OX40 agonist ivuxolimab in advanced cancers. Profiling relied on immunoSEQ multiplex PCR, and the TCRdb table lists in-frame clones only, not all of them. The table lists tens of thousands of clones, approximately 90% of them singletons. This specimen was CD4+ or CD8+ T cells sorted from blood, taken in a trial of the OX40 agonist ivuxolimab. The receptors originated from an adult with an advanced solid tumor such as melanoma, head and neck, liver or kidney cancer.

This chain uses TRBV27 with TRBJ2-7; D may correspond to TRBD1 or TRBD2 (6 bases each). Trimming cost V 5 bases and J 7 bases, with 15 bases left between them. The CDR3 contains 13 residues. CDR1 and CDR2 (germline): MNHEY, SMNVEV (reference sequence). The CDR3 is CASSAPGAGEQYF. The CDR3, as DNA: TGTGCCAGCAGTGCCCCGGGGGCGGGGGAGCAGTACTTC.

This sequence joins TRBV11-3 and TRBJ1-1, with 8 positions matching TRBD1. The V segment lost 5 bases and the J segment 0 bases; nucleotides outside the gene matches: 5. The CDR3 has 15 residues. Per germline, CDR1 SGHNT and CDR2 YENEEA. The CDR3: CASSPGTGMNTEAFF. The CDR3 nucleotides read TGTGCCAGCAGCCCCGGGACAGGAATGAACACTGAAGCTTTCTTT.

CDR3 in amino acids: CASSKGGGAYEQYF. In DNA, the CDR3 is TGTGCCAGCAGCAAGGGTGGGGGGGCCTACGAGCAGTACTTC. V gene TRBV4-2 combines with J gene TRBJ2-7, with TRBD2 matching 7 bases. The CDR3 has 14 residues. The germline CDR1 and CDR2 sequences are LGHNA and YNFKEQ. With 5 bases clipped from V and 2 bases from J, the junction kept 6 bases outside the gene matches.

V and J are TRBV9 and TRBJ2-7; D not certain. Trimming stripped 0 bases from V and 7 bases from J, with 17 bases between. CDR1 SGDLS and CDR2 YYNGEE come from the germline V gene. CDR3 length: 15 residues. The CDR3 DNA sequence: TGTGCCAGCAGCGTAGTAGGCATCCCCCTGGAGGAGCAGTACTTC. Protein product: CASSVVGIPLEEQYF.

The chain is built from TRBV6-1 and TRBJ2-7, with 8 bases aligning to TRBD2. Looked up from germline, CDR1 is MNHNS and CDR2 is SASEGT. The CDR3 has 15 residues. Unmatched junction bases numbered 5, after V lost 1 base and J lost 3 bases. The chain's CDR3 is CASSEVERGYYEQYF. The DNA of the CDR3 is TGTGCCAGCAGTGAAGTAGAGCGGGGGTACTACGAGCAGTACTTC.

This clone was counted once. This sequence joins TRBV28 and TRBJ1-1, with 8 nucleotides matching TRBD1. Germline V gene sequence: CDR1 MDHEN, CDR2 SYDVKM. The CDR3 spans 14 residues. V shed 7 bases, J shed 8 bases, and the junction held 12 bases outside the gene matches. DNA of the CDR3: TGTGCCAGCACCAGCGGTGGACAGGGAAGGGAAGCTTTCTTT. As protein: CASTSGGQGREAFF.

The chain recombines TRBV29-1 with TRBJ2-1; D remains ambiguous. Trimming removed 7 bases at V and 2 bases at J, with 15 bases between. From germline, CDR1 is SQVTM and CDR2 ANQGSEA. The CDR3 is 14 amino acids. The CDR3 loop is CSGMSLSPYNEQFF. In nucleotides, the CDR3 is TGCAGCGGAATGAGTTTATCACCCTACAATGAGCAGTTCTTC.

The gene calls are TRBV5-1 and TRBJ1-1, with D perhaps matching TRBD1 (5 bases). The V gene's germline CDR1 is SGHRS and CDR2 YFSETQ. Trimming cost V 5 bases and J 5 bases, with 16 bases left between them. The CDR3 totals 14 residues. In nucleotides, the CDR3 is TGCGCCAGCAGTGACCAGGGAGCGGGGACTGAAGCTTTCTTT. Translating gives CASSDQGAGTEAFF.

The chain recombines TRBV19 with TRBJ1-2; D is uncertain. CDR3 size: 11 residues. The V end was cut by 3 bases, the J end by 6 bases, with 5 bases between. Germline values: CDR1 LNHDA, CDR2 SQIVND (reference sequence). The CDR3 DNA reads as TGTGCCAGTAGTATCGGCGATGGCTACACCTTC. The encoded protein is CASSIGDGYTF. The entire variable domain, with the rest obtained from reference TRBV19 and TRBJ1-2, is as follows: DGGITQSPKYLFRKEGQNVTLSCEQNLNHDAMYWYRQDPGQGLRLIYYSQIVNDFQKGDIAEGYSVSREKKESFPLTVTSAQKNPTAFYLCASSIGDGYTFGSGTRLTVV.

The chain is built from TRBV6-5 and TRBJ1-5; 8 bases agree with TRBD1. V shed 5 bases and J 6 bases; nucleotides not matched to a gene: 6. This CDR3 is built from 14 residues. Germline V CDR1 and CDR2: MNHEY, SVGAGI. CDR3 residues: CASSRGQGLQPQHF. CDR3 nucleotide sequence: TGTGCCAGCAGTCGTGGACAGGGTCTTCAGCCCCAGCATTTT.

J is TRBJ1-1 and V is TRBV20-1; a possible D gene is TRBD1 (5 bases). Trimming removed 6 bases at V and 6 bases at J, with 11 bases between. This CDR3 is 11 amino acids long. Per the germline V gene, CDR1 is DFQATT and CDR2 is SNEGSKA (reference sequence). The CDR3 DNA follows: TGCAGTGCCTACCGACAGCCTGAAGCTTTCTTT. Encoded protein: CSAYRQPEAFF.

The J gene is TRBJ2-7, the V gene TRBV7-2, with no clear D. Trimming took 5 bases from V and 1 from J, leaving 9 bases between them. Germline V gene data show CDR1 as SGHTA and CDR2 as FQGNSA. The CDR3 has 13 amino acids. The CDR3 nucleotides read TGTGCCAGCAGCCCACCCTCATCCTACGAGCAGTACTTC. Its protein product is CASSPPSSYEQYF.

V usage is TRBV6-6 and J usage is TRBJ2-7; no clear D gene. The CDR3 spans 13 residues. The V gene's germline CDR1 is MNHNY and CDR2 SVGAGI (reference sequence). V lost 0 bases and J lost 5, with 8 bases in between. As DNA, the CDR3 is TGTGCCAGCAGTTACTCAAACGTAGACGAGCAGTACTTC. It encodes CASSYSNVDEQYF.

As regards this clone: One end of the junction is discordant with germline, which a read error may explain. The CDR3, as DNA: TGTGTCAGCAGTTCGTCGACTAGTGGAGATACGCAGTATTTT. This encodes CVSSSSTSGDTQYF. This chain uses TRBV11-3 with TRBJ2-3, with D maybe TRBD2 (6 bases). The germline CDR1 and CDR2 sequences are SGHNT and YENEEA. There are 14 residues in the CDR3.

V and J are TRBV5-1 and TRBJ2-3; weak D call: TRBD2 (6 bases). Trimming took off 3 bases at V and 3 bases at J, with 14 bases between the two ends. Germline CDR1 and CDR2: SGHRS and YFSETQ. The CDR3 spans 15 residues. The CDR3 nucleotides read TGCGCCAGCAGCTGGGGGACTCTCGGGACAGATACGCAGTATTTT. Translation: CASSWGTLGTDTQYF.

V is TRBV19 and J is TRBJ2-7; D remains unclear. The CDR3 has 15 amino acids. V lost 3 bases and J lost 6, with 18 bases in between. CDR1 is LNHDA and CDR2 is SQIVND in the germline V gene (reference sequence). This chain's CDR3 is CASSMGGAASGEQYF. As DNA, the CDR3 is TGTGCCAGTAGTATGGGCGGTGCAGCCTCAGGCGAGCAGTACTTC.

J is TRBJ1-5 and V is TRBV5-1, with 8 nucleotides matching TRBD1. CDR1 is SGHRS and CDR2 is YFSETQ in the germline V gene. V shed 4 bases, J shed 4 bases, and the junction held 4 bases outside the gene matches. CDR3 size: 14 residues. CDR3 amino acids: CASSPDRANQPQHF. DNA of the CDR3: TGCGCCAGCAGCCCGGACAGGGCGAATCAGCCCCAGCATTTT.